Below are 14 T cell receptor beta chains sequenced from a single sample in a study of T cell responses to AZD1222 COVID-19 vaccine. Some clones are missing from TCRdb's copy, which holds only in-frame ones; the method was immunoSEQ multiplex PCR. The sample carries 90,000 to 120,000 clones, 89% recorded once. The source material was peripheral blood, sampled on day 0 of AZD1222 vaccination. The source is an adult in good health.

V and J are TRBV25-1 and TRBJ2-7; tentative D call: TRBD2 (6 bases). Germline V gene data show CDR1 as MGHDK and CDR2 as SYGVNS. The CDR3 spans 16 residues. V lost 4 bases and J 1 base, leaving 17 bases between the germline ends. As DNA, the CDR3 is TGTGCCAGCAGTGTGGTTGAGGGACTTGGTTCCTACGAGCAGTACTTC. Translated: CASSVVEGLGSYEQYF.

V and J are TRBV11-2 and TRBJ2-7; the D is unclear. V was pared by 1 base and J by 0 bases, with 13 bases between. Germline CDR1 SGHAT, CDR2 FQNNGV. The CDR3 has 16 residues. The CDR3 bases are TGTGCCAGCAGCTTAGTCGGCCAGGAAAGCTCCTACGAGCAGTACTTC. This codes for CASSLVGQESSYEQYF.

The J gene is TRBJ1-5, the V gene TRBV9, with a possible D match to TRBD1 (6 bases). The CDR3 covers 17 residues. Germline V gene sequence: CDR1 SGDLS, CDR2 YYNGEE. V lost 0 bases to trimming and J lost 2 bases, with 15 bases between them. CDR3 bases: TGTGCCAGCAGCGTAGAGGAACAGGGCTTAGGCAATCAGCCCCAGCATTTT. Protein sequence: CASSVEEQGLGNQPQHF.

The V and J genes are TRBV28 and TRBJ2-1, with 8 bases fitting TRBD2. CDR3 length equals 16 residues. J gave up 0 bases and V 3 bases, and 4 bases lay outside the gene matches. Germline CDR1 reads MDHEN; CDR2 reads SYDVKM. CDR3 coding DNA: TGTGCCAGCAGTTTCTATAGCGGGAACTCCTACAATGAGCAGTTCTTC. As protein: CASSFYSGNSYNEQFF. The full variable domain, with the rest looked up from reference TRBV28 and TRBJ2-1, is DVKVTQSSRYLVKRTGEKVFLECVQDMDHENMFWYRQDPGLGLRLIYFSYDVKMKEKGDIPEGYSVSREKKERFSLILESASTNQTSMYLCASSFYSGNSYNEQFFGPGTRLTVL.

This sequence joins TRBV5-1 and TRBJ1-2; perhaps TRBD1 as D (6 bases). Germline CDR1 is SGHRS and CDR2 is YFSETQ. The CDR3 is 14 amino acids. V was cut by 1 base and J by 6 bases, with 13 bases left in between. CDR3 bases: TGCGCCAGCAGCTTGACGGGGGGCTACCATGGCTACACCTTC. Translating gives CASSLTGGYHGYTF. Variable domain in full (rest from reference TRBV5-1 and TRBJ1-2): KAGVTQTPRYLIKTRGQQVTLSCSPISGHRSVSWYQQTPGQGLQFLFEYFSETQRNKGNFPGRFSGRQFSNSRSEMNVSTLELGDSALYLCASSLTGGYHGYTFGSGTRLTVV.

The gene calls are TRBV6-2 or TRBV6-3 and TRBJ1-1; weak D call: TRBD1 (5 bases). This CDR3 has 13 amino acids. V was trimmed by 2 bases and J by 5 bases, leaving 9 bases between them. The germline V gene has CDR1 MNHEY and CDR2 SVGEGT. The CDR3 spells CASSYKGRTEAFF. The CDR3 DNA is TGTGCCAGCAGTTACAAGGGGAGAACTGAAGCTTTCTTT.

This sequence joins TRBV9 and TRBJ2-3; D possibly corresponds to TRBD1 (5 bases). The CDR3 spans 17 residues. Germline CDR1 and CDR2: SGDLS and YYNGEE. V gave up 0 bases and J gave up 0 bases, with 14 bases separating them. The CDR3 sequence is CASSVGGRHTSTDTQYF. CDR3 in DNA: TGTGCCAGCAGCGTAGGGGGCAGACACACTAGCACAGATACGCAGTATTTT.

The chain combines TRBV19 with TRBJ2-3, with TRBD2 identical over 15 bases. Germline CDR1 is LNHDA and CDR2 is SQIVND (reference sequence). The J segment lost 2 bases and the V segment lost 7 bases, leaving 7 bases of the junction unmatched. CDR3 length: 17 amino acids. The CDR3 DNA reads as TGTGCCAGTACTGGGACTAGCGGGAGGCTAAACACAGATACGCAGTATTTT. This codes for CASTGTSGRLNTDTQYF. Full variable domain (remainder filled in from reference TRBV19 and TRBJ2-3): DGGITQSPKYLFRKEGQNVTLSCEQNLNHDAMYWYRQDPGQGLRLIYYSQIVNDFQKGDIAEGYSVSREKKESFPLTVTSAQKNPTAFYLCASTGTSGRLNTDTQYFGPGTRLTVL.

The chain joins TRBV5-1 to TRBJ1-4; TRBD1 matches at 8 bases. With 2 bases clipped from V and 8 bases from J, the junction kept 11 bases outside the gene matches. CDR1 is SGHRS, CDR2 YFSETQ, per germline. This CDR3 is built from 16 residues. CDR3 sequence reads: CASSLQAQGAREKLFF. The CDR3, as DNA: TGCGCCAGCAGCTTACAAGCTCAGGGGGCGAGGGAAAAACTGTTTTTT.

The V and J genes are TRBV28 and TRBJ1-2; possibly TRBD1 for D (5 bases). CDR3 size: 15 residues. Per germline, CDR1 MDHEN and CDR2 SYDVKM. Trimming took off 1 base at V and 4 bases at J, with 13 bases between the two ends. The DNA for the CDR3 is TGTGCCAGCAGTTTATCTTTTCGGGGGACCTATGGCTACACCTTC. Protein: CASSLSFRGTYGYTF.

The chain combines TRBV10-2 with TRBJ2-3, with 9 bases fitting TRBD2. J lost 2 bases, V lost 5 bases, and 5 bases had no gene match. This CDR3 is 15 amino acids long. Germline CDR1 and CDR2: WSHSY and SAAADI. The DNA of the CDR3 is TGCGCCAGCAGTCAAGCGGGAGGTTACACAGATACGCAGTATTTT. Translation: CASSQAGGYTDTQYF.

This sequence joins TRBV4-3 and TRBJ1-4; maybe TRBD1 (6 bases). Trimming removed 0 bases from V and 8 bases from J, with 25 bases in between. Per the germline V gene, CDR1 is LGHNA and CDR2 is YSLEER. The CDR3 totals 19 residues. The CDR3 loop reads CASSQEMNRVRPPGEKLFF. CDR3 coding DNA: TGCGCCAGCAGCCAAGAAATGAACAGGGTCCGTCCTCCAGGAGAAAAACTGTTTTTT.

The V call is TRBV5-1, the J call TRBJ1-2; weak D call: TRBD1 (6 bases). Per germline, CDR1 SGHRS and CDR2 YFSETQ. The CDR3 has 13 amino acids. V was pared by 4 bases and J by 2 bases, with 9 bases between. The CDR3 protein is CASSVDRNYGYTF. As DNA, the CDR3 is TGCGCCAGCAGCGTCGACAGGAACTATGGCTACACCTTC.

V gene TRBV28 combines with J gene TRBJ1-5; D gene uncertain. Germline CDR1 reads MDHEN; CDR2 reads SYDVKM. V shed 3 bases and J shed 0 bases, with 12 bases lying between them. There are 16 residues in the CDR3. The CDR3 DNA follows: TGTGCCAGCAGTTTGTCTATGGGGTATAGCAATCAGCCCCAGCATTTT. It yields the protein CASSLSMGYSNQPQHF.